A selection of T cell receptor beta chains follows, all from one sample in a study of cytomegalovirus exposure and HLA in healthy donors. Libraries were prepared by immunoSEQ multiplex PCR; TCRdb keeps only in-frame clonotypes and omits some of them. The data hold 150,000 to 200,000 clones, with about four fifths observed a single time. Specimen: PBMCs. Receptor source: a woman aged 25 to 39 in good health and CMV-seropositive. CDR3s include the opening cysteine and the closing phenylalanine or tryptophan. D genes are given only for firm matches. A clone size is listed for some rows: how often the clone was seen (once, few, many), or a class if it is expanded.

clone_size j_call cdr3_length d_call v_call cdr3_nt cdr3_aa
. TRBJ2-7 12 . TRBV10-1 TGCGCCAGCAGTGACCCCGGGTACGAGCAGTACTTC CASSDPGYEQYF
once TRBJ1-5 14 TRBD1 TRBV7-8 TGTGCCAGCAGCCCCCAGGGGGAGGACCAGCCCCAGCATTTT CASSPQGEDQPQHF
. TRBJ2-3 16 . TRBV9 TGTGCCAGCAGCGTTACTGCGGGATCGGCCACAGATACGCAGTATTTT CASSVTAGSATDTQYF
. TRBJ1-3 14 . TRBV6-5 TGTGCCAGCAGTTACCGGGGGACTGGAAACACCATATATTTT CASSYRGTGNTIYF
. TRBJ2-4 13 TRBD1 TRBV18 TGTGCCAGCGGGACAGCAGCCAAAAACATTCAGTACTTC CASGTAAKNIQYF
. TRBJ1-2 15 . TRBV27 TGTGCCAGCAGCAGCTACAGGGACCCGAACTATGGCTACACCTTC CASSSYRDPNYGYTF
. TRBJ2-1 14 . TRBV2 TGTGCCAGCAGTGAAGCCGTCAAGGGGTATGAGCAGTTCTTC CASSEAVKGYEQFF
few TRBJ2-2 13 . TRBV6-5 TGTGCCAGCACCAGACCAGGAGGCGGGGAGCTGTTTTTT CASTRPGGGELFF
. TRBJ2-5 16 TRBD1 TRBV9 TGTGCCAGCAGCGTGTGGACAGGGCGCCTCGGAGAGACCCAGTACTTC CASSVWTGRLGETQYF
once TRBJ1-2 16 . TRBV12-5 TGTGCTAGTGGTTTGGCTGGGGGACTGCTTTCGGGGGGCTACACCTTC CASGLAGGLLSGGYTF
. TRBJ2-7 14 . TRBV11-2 TGTGCCAGCAGCCTCAAGGAGGGATCCTACGAGCAGTACTTC CASSLKEGSYEQYF
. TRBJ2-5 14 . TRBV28 TGTGCCAGCAGAATTGGCGGGAACCGGGAGACCCAGTACTTC CASRIGGNRETQYF
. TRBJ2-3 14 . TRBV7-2 TGTGCCAGCAGCTTATACGTAGACACAGATACGCAGTATTTT CASSLYVDTDTQYF
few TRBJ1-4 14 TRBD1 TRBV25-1 TGTGCCAGCAGAACACAGGGGGCGGATGAAAAACTGTTTTTT CASRTQGADEKLFF
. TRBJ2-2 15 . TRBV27 TGTGCCAGCAGTACTACCAGACCAGTCTGGAGGGAGCTGTTTTTT CASSTTRPVWRELFF
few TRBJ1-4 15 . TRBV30 TGTGCCTGTATTCGAACAGGGAACGAATACGAAAAACTGTTTTTT CACIRTGNEYEKLFF
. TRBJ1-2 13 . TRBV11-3 TGTGCCAGCAGCTATCAGGGCGACTATGGCTACACCTTC CASSYQGDYGYTF
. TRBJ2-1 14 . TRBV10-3 TGTGCCATCAGTGAAGATAGCGGCTACAATGAGCAGTTCTTC CAISEDSGYNEQFF
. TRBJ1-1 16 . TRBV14 TGTGCCAGCAGCCCCCTTAGCCTGGGGGCGAGCACTGAAGCTTTCTTT CASSPLSLGASTEAFF
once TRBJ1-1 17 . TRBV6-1 TGTGCCAGCAGTGGGGCATCGAGAGTCCGAAAATTTGTTGAAGCTTTCTTT CASSGASRVRKFVEAFF
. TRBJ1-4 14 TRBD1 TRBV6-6 TGTGCCAGCAGTTCAACAGGGGCCGACGAAAAACTGTTTTTT CASSSTGADEKLFF
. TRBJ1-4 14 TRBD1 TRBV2 TGTGCCAGCAGTACGACAGGGGGGAGAGAAAAACTGTTTTTT CASSTTGGREKLFF
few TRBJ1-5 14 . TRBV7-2 TGTGCCAGCAGCTTAGGAGGTCAGCTGGGGCCCCAGCATTTT CASSLGGQLGPQHF
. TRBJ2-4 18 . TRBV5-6 TGTGCCAGCAGCGCCCTCTCCGGGCAGGGGCTAGCCAAAAACATTCAGTACTTC CASSALSGQGLAKNIQYF
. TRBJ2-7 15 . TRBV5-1 TGCGCCAGCAGCTTGGCACTAGAACCCACTTACGAGCAGTACTTC CASSLALEPTYEQYF
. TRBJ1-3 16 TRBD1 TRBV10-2 TGCGCCAGCAGTGATCCCGGGACAGGGTCCGGAAACACCATATATTTT CASSDPGTGSGNTIYF
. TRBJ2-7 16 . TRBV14 TGTGCCAGCAGCCAATTGGAGGAGGGACGCTCCTACGAGCAGTACTTC CASSQLEEGRSYEQYF
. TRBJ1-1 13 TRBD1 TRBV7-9 TGTGCCAGCAGCGTGACAGGGCGGACTGAAGCTTTCTTT CASSVTGRTEAFF
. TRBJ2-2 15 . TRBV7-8 TGTGCCAGCAGCCCCCGACGGACTCCACCCGGGGAGCTGTTTTTT CASSPRRTPPGELFF
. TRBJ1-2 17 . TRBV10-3 TGTGCCATCAGTGTTGGTGTGGGCGGACAGATCCTCTATGGCTACACCTTC CAISVGVGGQILYGYTF
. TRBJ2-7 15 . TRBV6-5 TGTGCCAGCAGTTACTCGGGGCAGCCGCTCTACGAGCAGTACTTC CASSYSGQPLYEQYF
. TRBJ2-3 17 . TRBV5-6 TGTGCCAGCAGCTTGGGAGATTACGGACAGAGCACAGATACGCAGTATTTT CASSLGDYGQSTDTQYF
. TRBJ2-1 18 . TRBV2 TGTGCCAGTCAAGGGGCCCCCCTACCAACCCCACCCTCCGATGAGCAGTTCTTC CASQGAPLPTPPSDEQFF
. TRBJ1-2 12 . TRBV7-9 TGTGCCAGCAGCTTAGGCGGGGATGGCTACACCTTC CASSLGGDGYTF
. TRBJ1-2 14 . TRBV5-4 TGTGCCAGCAGCTTGGCAGGCGGGTCCTATGGCTACACCTTC CASSLAGGSYGYTF
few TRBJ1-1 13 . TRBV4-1 TGCGCCAGCAGCGAGTTCGGGAGCACTGAAGCTTTCTTT CASSEFGSTEAFF
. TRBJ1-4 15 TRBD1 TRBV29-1 TGCAGAAAACCAGCTCGCAGGGGGGCCGGGGAAAAACTGTTTTTT CRKPARRGAGEKLFF